The 20 T cell receptor beta chains presented below share a single source sample, sequenced in a study of T-cell reconstitution after alpha-beta-depleted transplantation in children. As it was prepared, the TCRbeta library received unique molecular identifiers. MiXCR, run by TCRdb on the PCR reads, gives a single entry per CDR3 protein. The sample includes just under 350,000 distinct CDR3 sequences, roughly 17% seen only once; the top ten take roughly 40%. The sequences come from PBMCs, mostly from graft donor cells, collected 360 days after TCRalphabeta/CD19-depleted stem cell transplant. The receptors originated from a male patient aged 2 to 9 who had a stem cell transplant for acute lymphoblastic leukemia, so the T cells may come from the graft donor.

The chain recombines TRBV4-2 with TRBJ1-1, with D uncertain. V was pared by 3 bases and J by 12 bases, with 23 bases between. Germline V CDR1 and CDR2: LGHNA, YNFKEQ. The CDR3 has 15 amino acids. CDR3 amino acids: CASSHVRSGVSSTFF. The CDR3 DNA reads as TGTGCCAGCAGCCACGTGCGTAGTGGGGTTAGTTCGACTTTCTTT.

The table lists this clonotype with a few counts. The rearrangement uses TRBV28 and TRBJ2-7, with 8 bases aligning to TRBD2. Trimming at V came to 4 bases and at J to 0 bases, leaving 11 bases not matched to a gene. The CDR3 is 17 amino acids. Germline V lookup: CDR1 MDHEN, CDR2 SYDVKM. CDR3 residues: CASSSLLAAVNSYEQYF. The CDR3 nucleotides are TGTGCCAGCAGTTCCCTACTAGCGGCGGTTAACTCCTACGAGCAGTACTTC.

The J gene is TRBJ1-4, the V gene TRBV5-5; weak D call: TRBD1 (6 bases). The CDR3 spans 13 residues. Between the trimmed V and J ends, which lost 0 bases and 10 bases, there was a span of 10 bases. CDR1 is SGHKS, CDR2 YYEKEE, per germline (reference sequence). DNA for the CDR3: TGTGCCAGCAGCTTGGGCAGGGGCGGAAAACTGTTTTTT. Translating gives CASSLGRGGKLFF.

V is TRBV15 and J is TRBJ1-2, with TRBD1 as a possible D gene (5 bases). The V end lost 0 bases, the J end lost 5 bases, and 13 bases lay between the germline ends. Germline CDR1 reads LNHNV; CDR2 reads YYDKDF (reference sequence). This CDR3 is built from 15 residues. CDR3 sequence (DNA): TGTGCCACCAGCAGAGAGCTGAGGAGGGGATATGGCTACACCTTC. Protein sequence: CATSRELRRGYGYTF.

The gene calls are TRBV30 and TRBJ2-1, with D possibly being TRBD2 (5 bases). From germline, CDR1 is GTSNPN and CDR2 SVGIG (reference sequence). V gave up 8 bases and J gave up 0 bases, with 11 bases separating them. The CDR3 has 13 amino acids. CDR3 amino acids: CAGQRSSYNEQFF. The CDR3 DNA follows: TGTGCCGGCCAGCGGAGCTCCTACAATGAGCAGTTCTTC.

This chain links TRBV5-1 with TRBJ2-3; TRBD1 aligns across 7 bases. V trimming: 2 bases; J trimming: 4 bases; junction bases outside the gene matches: 4. Per the germline V gene, CDR1 is SGHRS and CDR2 is YFSETQ. The CDR3 length is 14 residues. The CDR3 nucleotides read TGCGCCAGCAGCTTCGGTAGGGGGCCAGATACGCAGTATTTT. Amino acid sequence: CASSFGRGPDTQYF.

There are many counts of this clonotype. The gene calls are TRBV4-3 and TRBJ2-7; 9 positions agree with TRBD2. Looked up from germline, CDR1 is LGHNA and CDR2 is YSLEER. Trimming at V came to 4 bases and at J to 2 bases, leaving 6 bases not matched to a gene. This CDR3 region has 15 residues. The CDR3 nucleotides are TGCGCCAGCAGCCTTAGCGGGAGTGGTACCTACGAGCAGTACTTC. The encoded protein is CASSLSGSGTYEQYF.

The V call is TRBV7-9, the J call TRBJ1-5; D not certain. Germline V CDR1 and CDR2: SEHNR, FQNEAQ (reference sequence). The CDR3 contains 15 residues. V gave up 1 base and J gave up 4 bases, with 11 bases separating them. The CDR3 here is CASSLGLGRNQPQHF. DNA for the CDR3: TGTGCCAGCAGCTTAGGTCTCGGCCGAAATCAGCCCCAGCATTTT.

The sample holds many counts of this clonotype. This chain connects TRBV7-6 to TRBJ2-7, with D perhaps TRBD2 (7 bases). V was pared by 2 bases and J by 3 bases, with 14 bases between. The CDR3 loop spans 15 amino acids. Germline CDR1 and CDR2: SGHVS and FNYEAQ. The CDR3 sequence is CASSLLGGQVYEQYF. CDR3 DNA sequence: TGTGCCAGCAGCTTATTGGGGGGGCAGGTCTACGAGCAGTACTTC.

The gene calls are TRBV7-3 and TRBJ2-3; D is unclear. The germline gives CDR1 SGHTA, CDR2 FQGTGA. The CDR3 runs to 16 residues. Trimming left V 0 bases short and J 0 bases short, with 10 bases between. This chain's CDR3 is CASSLTSSLSTDTQYF. CDR3 in DNA: TGTGCCAGCAGCTTAACTAGCAGCCTTAGCACAGATACGCAGTATTTT.

This clonotype was found a few times. This chain links TRBV19 with TRBJ2-2, with D possibly being TRBD1 or TRBD2 (5 bases each). This CDR3 has 15 amino acids. Germline loops: CDR1 LNHDA, CDR2 SQIVND (reference sequence). The V and J ends lost 7 bases and 0 bases respectively, with 12 bases between them. The DNA for the CDR3 is TGTGCCAGTAACGGGTGGGGGTCGAACACCGGGGAGCTGTTTTTT. Amino acid sequence: CASNGWGSNTGELFF.

Many counts were recorded for this clonotype. This sequence joins TRBV11-2 and TRBJ2-3, with D possibly TRBD1 on 6 matching bases. Germline V gene lookup returns CDR1 SGHAT and CDR2 FQNNGV. V was shortened by 1 base and J by 0 bases, with 11 bases between the two germline ends. The length of the CDR3 is 16 residues. CDR3: CASSLGDTYSTDTQYF. The CDR3 nucleotides are TGTGCCAGCAGCTTAGGGGACACCTATAGCACAGATACGCAGTATTTT. The variable domain in full, with the rest retrieved from reference TRBV11-2 and TRBJ2-3, is EAGVAQSPRYKIIEKRQSVAFWCNPISGHATLYWYQQILGQGPKLLIQFQNNGVVDDSQLPKDRFSAERLKGVDSTLKIQPAKLEDSAVYLCASSLGDTYSTDTQYFGPGTRLTVL.

This clonotype was counted a few times. This chain links TRBV10-3 with TRBJ2-2; TRBD1 aligns across 9 bases. This CDR3 has 19 amino acids. Germline assignment: CDR1 ENHRY and CDR2 SYGVKD. Trimming at V came to 6 bases and at J to 4 bases, leaving 18 bases not matched to a gene. Here the CDR3 DNA reads TGTGCCATCAGATGGTCGGACAGGGGTCAGCTGAAACGCACCGGGGAGCTGTTTTTT. Its protein product is CAIRWSDRGQLKRTGELFF.

The chain is built from TRBV5-8 and TRBJ2-5, with 9 bases that match TRBD1. The CDR3 sequence is 15 residues long. V lost 2 bases to trimming and J lost 4 bases; unmatched junction nucleotides: 6. Germline loops: CDR1 SGHTS, CDR2 YDEGEE. CDR3 sequence (DNA): TGTGCCAGCAGCTTTCGAACAGGGGGCGTAGAGACCCAGTACTTC. Encoded protein: CASSFRTGGVETQYF.

The rearrangement joins TRBV4-1 to TRBJ2-5; 10 bases are shared with TRBD2. Trimming removed 4 bases from V and 2 bases from J; junction bases left unmatched: 4. The germline CDR1 and CDR2 sequences are MGHRA and YSYEKL. This CDR3 contains 15 residues. The CDR3, as DNA: TGCGCCAGCAGCCCAGGGACTAGCGTACAAGAGACCCAGTACTTC. As protein: CASSPGTSVQETQYF.

This chain uses TRBV9 with TRBJ1-6, with D possibly matching TRBD1 (6 bases). There are 14 residues in the CDR3. V was trimmed by 3 bases and J by 4 bases, leaving 8 bases between them. From germline, CDR1 is SGDLS and CDR2 YYNGEE. This chain's CDR3 is CASSEGGYNSPLHF. DNA for the CDR3: TGTGCCAGCAGCGAGGGGGGTTATAATTCACCCCTCCACTTT.

This clonotype was seen more than once but under ten times. The J gene is TRBJ2-7, the V gene TRBV29-1, with 9 bases matching TRBD1. This CDR3 comprises 14 residues. CDR1 and CDR2 from the germline V gene are SQVTM and ANQGSEA. V shed 4 bases, J shed 2 bases, and the junction held 6 bases outside the gene matches. CDR3: CSVAWGQGPYEQYF. For the CDR3, the DNA is TGCAGCGTTGCCTGGGGACAGGGACCCTACGAGCAGTACTTC.

This clonotype was counted a few times. This sequence joins TRBV19 and TRBJ2-1; a weak D match, TRBD1 (6 bases). Germline-derived CDR1 and CDR2 are LNHDA and SQIVND (reference sequence). This CDR3 spans 14 amino acids. Trimming shortened V by 8 bases and J by 4 bases, and 15 bases separated the two germline ends. This chain's CDR3 is CASGIVDRYNEQFF. The CDR3, as DNA: TGTGCCAGTGGGATTGTCGACAGGTACAATGAGCAGTTCTTC.

In this sample, this clonotype turned up a few times. The genes are TRBV28 and TRBJ2-3, with TRBD1 as a possible D gene (6 bases). The CDR3 length is 17 residues. The germline V gene has CDR1 MDHEN and CDR2 SYDVKM. Deletions cut 2 bases from V and 4 bases from J, with 19 bases between. The CDR3 nucleotides are TGTGCCAGCAGTTTAATTCCGGCGGCACACAGGGCAGATACGCAGTATTTT. This sequence encodes CASSLIPAAHRADTQYF.

This clonotype was seen ten or more times. The rearrangement joins TRBV20-1 to TRBJ2-1, with TRBD2 as a possible D gene (6 bases). Germline values: CDR1 DFQATT, CDR2 SNEGSKA (reference sequence). The CDR3 runs to 15 residues. V was shortened by 1 base and J by 6 bases, with 16 bases between the two germline ends. CDR3 DNA sequence: TGCAGTGCTAGAGGAAGGCCGGAGGGGCCCAATGAGCAGTTCTTC. Protein sequence: CSARGRPEGPNEQFF.